These 17 T cell receptor beta chains came from one sample sequenced in a study of T cell changes during pregnancy in multiple sclerosis. Profiling relied on immunoSEQ multiplex PCR, and the TCRdb table lists in-frame clones only, not all of them. Of 98,000 or so clones in the sample, approximately 93% are singletons; the top ten hold more than 0.75%. Material: peripheral blood, obtained after pregnancy. Receptors originate from a female donor with multiple sclerosis, enrolled in a pregnancy study.

V and J are TRBV6-1 and TRBJ2-1; 7 bases agree with TRBD2. The CDR3 is 15 residues long. Germline trimming cut 6 bases from V and 4 bases from J; bases unmatched to any gene: 9. Germline V lookup: CDR1 MNHNS, CDR2 SASEGT. The CDR3 loop is CASRNPGLQYNEQFF. The CDR3, as DNA: TGTGCCAGCAGGAACCCGGGACTACAGTACAATGAGCAGTTCTTC.

This rearrangement joins TRBV10-3 to TRBJ2-2; the D gene is possibly TRBD1 (6 bases). Looked up from germline, CDR1 is ENHRY and CDR2 is SYGVKD. The CDR3 consists of 19 residues. The ends were cut back, 0 bases at V and 3 bases at J, with 20 bases in the middle. CDR3 sequence: CAISESGRAWGPDTGELFF. The CDR3 region has the DNA TGTGCCATCAGTGAGTCGGGACGGGCGTGGGGGCCGGACACCGGGGAGCTGTTTTTT.

J is TRBJ2-7 and V is TRBV7-2, with TRBD1 matching over 7 bases. V dropped 4 bases and J dropped 0; count of bases not matched to a gene: 3. In germline, CDR1 is SGHTA, CDR2 FQGNSA. This CDR3 region has 14 residues. The CDR3 nucleotides are TGTGCCAGCAGCTCCGGGACAGTCTCCTACGAGCAGTACTTC. Translating gives CASSSGTVSYEQYF. Supplemented by reference TRBV7-2 and TRBJ2-7, the full variable domain reads GAGVSQSPSNKVTEKGKDVELRCDPISGHTALYWYRQSLGQGLEFLIYFQGNSAPDKSGLPSDRFSAERTGGSVSTLTIQRTQQEDSAVYLCASSSGTVSYEQYFGPGTRLTVT.

The chain combines TRBV6-6 with TRBJ1-1; 10 bases are shared with TRBD1. The germline gives CDR1 MNHNY, CDR2 SVGAGI (reference sequence). The CDR3 runs 15 residues. V shed 7 bases, J shed 10 bases, and the junction held 15 bases outside the gene matches. The CDR3 protein is CASMPQGQGTLRAFF. The CDR3 DNA reads as TGTGCCAGCATGCCCCAGGGACAGGGGACTTTACGAGCTTTCTTT.

The J gene is TRBJ2-7, the V gene TRBV5-1; 7 bases map to TRBD2. V lost 0 bases to trimming and J lost 3 bases; unmatched junction nucleotides: 3. The CDR3 consists of 14 residues. Germline V gives CDR1 SGHRS, CDR2 YFSETQ. CDR3 loop: CASSLASGGYEQYF. The CDR3 DNA is TGCGCCAGCAGCTTGGCCTCGGGGGGCTACGAGCAGTACTTC.

As DNA, the CDR3 is TGTGCCAGCAGCCAACCCCCAGATCTCCAAGAGACCCAGTACTTC. The encoded protein is CASSQPPDLQETQYF. The chain has TRBV14 and TRBJ2-5; the D is unclear. Trimming left V 2 bases short and J 1 base short, with 11 bases between. The CDR3 has 15 residues. Germline values: CDR1 SGHDN, CDR2 FVKESK.

The V gene is TRBV7-3, the J gene TRBJ2-5; 7 nucleotides match TRBD1. The CDR3 runs 15 residues. CDR1 is SGHTA and CDR2 is FQGTGA in the germline V gene. J was trimmed by 5 bases and V by 2 bases; bases with no gene match: 8. Here the CDR3 reads CASSLGQGQRETQYF. The CDR3 DNA is TGTGCCAGCAGCTTAGGGCAGGGACAGAGGGAGACCCAGTACTTC.

V gene TRBV28 combines with J gene TRBJ1-5; 7 bases line up with TRBD1. Looked up from germline, CDR1 is MDHEN and CDR2 is SYDVKM. CDR3 length: 13 residues. After removal of 3 bases from V and 7 bases from J, the junction contained 3 bases not matched to a gene. CDR3 region: CASSFRGYQPQHF. CDR3 nucleotide sequence: TGTGCCAGCAGTTTCAGGGGGTACCAGCCCCAGCATTTT.

CDR3 residues: CASSPGHSGLYEQYF. In DNA form, the CDR3 reads TGTGCCAGCAGCCCGGGACATTCGGGGCTCTACGAGCAGTACTTC. The chain joins TRBV5-4 to TRBJ2-7; weak D call: TRBD1 (6 bases). With 4 bases removed from V and 3 bases from J, the gap between germline ends came to 17 bases. This CDR3 contains 15 residues. CDR1 and CDR2 from the germline V gene are SGHNT and YYREEE (reference sequence).

V and J are TRBV7-2 and TRBJ1-3; no clear D. The CDR3 is made up of 16 amino acids. V was pared by 2 bases and J by 1 base, with 12 bases between. Germline V gene lookup returns CDR1 SGHTA and CDR2 FQGNSA. CDR3 loop: CASSLSRGRSGNTIYF. The CDR3 DNA reads as TGTGCCAGCAGCTTAAGTCGGGGAAGATCTGGAAACACCATATATTTT.

V and J are TRBV19 and TRBJ2-1, with D perhaps TRBD1 (6 bases). Germline assignment: CDR1 LNHDA and CDR2 SQIVND (reference sequence). The CDR3 sequence is 14 residues long. V was cut by 5 bases and J by 6 bases, with 14 bases left in between. CDR3 sequence (DNA): TGTGCCAGTAGTGTCACAGGGAACTCCAATGAGCAGTTCTTC. Its protein product is CASSVTGNSNEQFF.

The chain joins TRBV7-9 to TRBJ2-1; the match to TRBD2 covers 11 bases. Germline-derived CDR1 and CDR2 are SEHNR and FQNEAQ (reference sequence). The CDR3 extends over 12 amino acids. The CDR3 DNA follows: TGTGGAGGGACTAGCGGATACAATGAGCAGTTCTTC. Its protein product is CGGTSGYNEQFF.

V usage is TRBV5-4 and J usage is TRBJ1-1, with D possibly being TRBD1 (6 bases). CDR3 length: 17 amino acids. V was trimmed by 4 bases and J by 5 bases, leaving 24 bases between them. CDR1 is SGHNT and CDR2 is YYREEE in the germline V gene (reference sequence). CDR3 residues: CASSPAGSRSRGTEAFF. In DNA form, the CDR3 reads TGTGCCAGCAGCCCGGCTGGATCGCGGTCAAGGGGGACTGAAGCTTTCTTT.

The J gene is TRBJ1-4, the V gene TRBV12-5; no clear D gene. The CDR3 runs to 14 residues. CDR1 and CDR2 from the germline V gene are LGHNT and FRNRAP. V dropped 1 base and J dropped 5 bases, with 8 bases sitting between them. CDR3: CASGLGQSNEKLFF. The DNA for the CDR3 is TGTGCTAGTGGTTTGGGGCAATCGAATGAAAAACTGTTTTTT.

This chain uses TRBV29-1 with TRBJ1-1, with D hard to call. V lost 3 bases and J lost 5, with 16 bases in between. Germline-derived CDR1 and CDR2 are SQVTM and ANQGSEA. The CDR3 extends over 14 amino acids. CDR3 protein: CSVDPRTGGTEAFF. CDR3 in DNA: TGCAGCGTTGATCCTAGGACGGGAGGGACTGAAGCTTTCTTT.

CDR3 sequence reads: CASGSPRERQETQYF. Written as DNA, the CDR3 is TGTGCCAGCGGGTCGCCTCGGGAGCGACAAGAGACCCAGTACTTC. This chain joins TRBV6-6 and TRBJ2-5; the D gene is possibly TRBD2 (6 bases). In germline, CDR1 is MNHNY, CDR2 SVGAGI (reference sequence). This CDR3 contains 15 residues. Trimming took 8 bases from V and 2 from J, leaving 18 bases between them.

The chain joins TRBV30 to TRBJ2-1, with TRBD1 matching over 7 bases. Germline trimming cut 0 bases from V and 8 bases from J; bases unmatched to any gene: 7. Per the germline V gene, CDR1 is GTSNPN and CDR2 is SVGIG (reference sequence). CDR3 length equals 14 residues. CDR3 protein: CAWSVPRGTDEQFF. The CDR3 DNA reads as TGTGCCTGGAGTGTACCCAGGGGGACGGATGAGCAGTTCTTC.